One sample yielded the 10 T cell receptor beta chains listed below, sequenced in a study of beta chain bispecific antibodies for T cell cancers. General study points: The leukemia cells, rather than normal T cells, gave most of the targeted TRBV signal.

T cells were expanded from blood mononuclear cells for 2 to 4 days with anti-CD3 OKT3 or CD3/CD28 beads. Antigen specificity for these receptors is unknown. TCRdb recomputed calls from the 5' RACE reads with MiXCR, one row per CDR3 protein. The sample lists just over 20,000 distinct CDR3 sequences; under 3% were seen once. Sequencing was performed on healthy donor T cells cultured with leukemia cells. The receptors were sampled from a human donor in good health. Some clones in this sample may be carry-over from other donors' samples.

This clonotype appeared many times. This chain connects TRBV24-1 to TRBJ1-1; 9 bases align to TRBD1. V shed 4 bases, J shed 8 bases, and the junction held 4 bases outside the gene matches. CDR3 length equals 13 residues. Germline V CDR1 and CDR2: KGHDR, SFDVKD. The CDR3, as DNA: TGTGCCACCAGTGACCCCGGGACAGGGGAAGCTTTCTTT. Translated, it gives CATSDPGTGEAFF.

This chain links TRBV19 with TRBJ2-1; D not certain. V was cut by 3 bases and J by 3 bases, with 9 bases left in between. The CDR3 runs 14 residues. Germline CDR1 reads LNHDA; CDR2 reads SQIVND (reference sequence). The CDR3 loop is CASSMAQNYNEQFF. CDR3 DNA sequence: TGTGCCAGTAGTATGGCTCAGAACTACAATGAGCAGTTCTTC.

This clonotype was counted ten times or more. The CDR3 nucleotides read TGTGCCAGCAGCTTGGTACAGGGGACGACTGAAGCTTTCTTT. Its protein product is CASSLVQGTTEAFF. V usage is TRBV5-6 and J usage is TRBJ1-1; 7 positions match TRBD1. Per germline, CDR1 SGHDT and CDR2 YYEEEE. The CDR3 runs to 14 residues. V shed 0 bases and J 5 bases; nucleotides not matched to a gene: 4.

At least ten counts were recorded for this clonotype. The J gene is TRBJ2-7, the V gene TRBV30; D is unresolved. CDR1 is GTSNPN and CDR2 is SVGIG in the germline V gene (reference sequence). The CDR3 is 13 amino acids. Deletions cut 3 bases from V and 0 bases from J, with 9 bases between. This CDR3 reads CAWSLHGSYEQYF. CDR3 bases: TGTGCCTGGAGCCTTCACGGCTCCTACGAGCAGTACTTC.

This clonotype was detected ten times or more. The chain employs TRBV27 and TRBJ2-2; D is unclear. V was trimmed by 3 bases and J by 6 bases, leaving 5 bases between them. The germline V gene encodes CDR1 MNHEY and CDR2 SMNVEV (reference sequence). This CDR3 region has 12 residues. CDR3 bases: TGTGCCAGCAGTTTTTCTTCCGGGGAGCTGTTTTTT. This gives the protein CASSFSSGELFF.

The chain carries TRBV20-1 and TRBJ2-7; 14 bases are shared with TRBD2. The CDR3 consists of 18 residues. The V segment lost 1 base and the J segment 2 bases; nucleotides outside the gene matches: 10. The germline V gene has CDR1 DFQATT and CDR2 SNEGSKA (reference sequence). The CDR3, as DNA: TGCAGTGCTAGAGGAATGACTAGCGGGGGGGTCCTTCCCTACGAGCAGTACTTC. As protein: CSARGMTSGGVLPYEQYF.

This clonotype showed up many times. CDR3 in DNA: TGTGCCAGCACTAATAAGGGATGGGCTGAAGCTTTCTTT. Its protein product is CASTNKGWAEAFF. The rearrangement joins TRBV7-3 to TRBJ1-1; D remains ambiguous. V was clipped by 7 bases and J by 6 bases, with 15 bases between them. CDR1 SGHTA and CDR2 FQGTGA come from the germline V gene. The CDR3 is 13 amino acids. Full variable domain (outside the CDR3, taken from reference TRBV7-3 and TRBJ1-1): GAGVSQTPSNKVTEKGKYVELRCDPISGHTALYWYRQSLGQGPEFLIYFQGTGAADDSGLPNDRFFAVRPEGSVSTLKIQRTERGDSAVYLCASTNKGWAEAFFGQGTRLTVV.

V and J are TRBV6-6 and TRBJ2-5; no firm D call. Between the trimmed V and J ends, which lost 8 bases and 1 base, there was a span of 11 bases. CDR3 length: 13 residues. Germline CDR1 and CDR2: MNHNY and SVGAGI (reference sequence). CDR3 amino acids: CASSGRSQETQYF. The CDR3 DNA follows: TGTGCCAGCTCAGGTCGGAGCCAAGAGACCCAGTACTTC.

This clonotype has at least ten counts. V usage is TRBV6-1 and J usage is TRBJ2-7; D uncertain. CDR3 length equals 15 residues. Trimming took 8 bases from V and 1 from J, leaving 18 bases between them. Germline assignment: CDR1 MNHNS and CDR2 SASEGT. The CDR3 DNA follows: TGTGCCAGCGCCTCAGAACTGGGTACGTCCTACGAGCAGTACTTC. Translation: CASASELGTSYEQYF.

Ten or more counts support this clonotype. The rearrangement uses TRBV29-1 and TRBJ1-4; D is ambiguous. The length of the CDR3 is 15 residues. Germline V gene sequence: CDR1 SQVTM, CDR2 ANQGSEA. V gave up 5 bases and J gave up 5 bases, with 18 bases separating them. CDR3 sequence: CSVRLPGKRNEKLFF. The DNA of the CDR3 is TGCAGCGTTCGACTCCCCGGGAAGAGAAATGAAAAACTGTTTTTT. Full variable domain (rest looked up from reference TRBV29-1 and TRBJ1-4): SAVISQKPSRDICQRGTSLTIQCQVDSQVTMMFWYRQQPGQSLTLIATANQGSEATYESGFVIDKFPISRPNLTFSTLTVSNMSPEDSSIYLCSVRLPGKRNEKLFFGSGTQLSVL.